The sequence of this T cell receptor (beta chain) was determined in a study of shared clonotypes between healthy human individuals. About the study: The donor group consisted of two women and three men, aged 18 to 49.

The V gene lost 4 bases and the J gene lost 1 base, with 19 bases spanning the gap. Germline lookup yields CDR1 SGDLS and CDR2 YYNGEE. The CDR3 runs to 17 residues. The table lists this clone with a count of one. Its target is unknown. Points from the study as a whole: With few donors, the genetic and exposure-history diversity represented was limited. Sequencing depth was expected to affect clonotype sharing among donors.

Repertoires were generated with immunoSEQ multiplex PCR, while TCRdb's copy carries only in-frame clones and drops some. The sample consists of hundreds of thousands of clones, roughly four fifths of them appearing once. Donors comprised healthy HIV-negative adults lacking recent acute infections or vaccinations. The chain joins TRBV9 to TRBJ2-3; no clear D. The sequenced sample was PBMCs. The TCR was taken from a woman in her 40s in good health. Some clones in this sample may be carry-over from other donors' samples. Written as DNA, the CDR3 is TGTGCCAGCAGCCCCCCACATGGAATATCCCGCACAGATACGCAGTATTTT. Its protein product is CASSPPHGISRTDTQYF.